These T cell receptor beta chains were read from a single sample in a study of spatial heterogeneity in lung cancer. TCRdb re-derived calls from the 5' RACE reads in MiXCR, one entry per CDR3 protein. The repertoire holds roughly 46,000 distinct CDR3 sequences, with 10% to 15% as singletons. Sample: PBMCs, taken at follow-up. The receptors come from a male donor with early-stage non-small cell lung cancer. CDR3s include the opening cysteine and the closing phenylalanine or tryptophan. Each record gives: D gene, J gene, clone size, V gene, CDR3 protein, CDR3 DNA. A D gene is named only where the DNA matches it firmly. The size field is filled for only some rows; it gives once, few, many or a size class.

NA,TRBJ1-1,many,TRBV7-2,CASSLVGRSTEAFF,TGTGCCAGCAGCCTAGTTGGACGGAGCACTGAAGCTTTCTTT
NA,TRBJ2-1,many,TRBV2,CASSALASSYNEQFF,TGTGCCAGCAGTGCGCTAGCGAGCTCCTACAATGAGCAGTTCTTC
TRBD1,TRBJ2-3,many,TRBV11-3,CASSLTGTGQSDTQYF,TGTGCCAGCAGCTTAACCGGGACAGGACAGTCAGATACGCAGTATTTT
NA,TRBJ2-7,many,TRBV6-2/TRBV6-3,CASSYKGGTYEQYF,TGTGCCAGCAGTTACAAGGGGGGAACCTACGAGCAGTACTTC
NA,TRBJ1-5,many,TRBV27,CASSSGHYQHF,TGTGCCAGCAGTTCGGGACATTACCAGCATTTT
NA,TRBJ2-2,NA,TRBV7-6,CASSSRTGAGELFF,TGTGCCAGCAGCTCCAGGACCGGGGCCGGGGAGCTGTTTTTT
NA,TRBJ1-1,many,TRBV19,CASSGMWNTEAFF,TGTGCCAGCTCGGGGATGTGGAACACTGAAGCTTTCTTT
NA,TRBJ1-1,many,TRBV10-2,CASTQADTEAFF,TGCGCCAGCACACAGGCCGACACTGAAGCTTTCTTT
NA,TRBJ2-1,many,TRBV28,CASSLQGEGEQFF,TGTGCCAGCAGTCTTCAGGGGGAGGGTGAGCAGTTCTTC
NA,TRBJ2-3,many,TRBV5-1,CASSLSGTLTSTDTQYF,TGCGCCAGCAGCTTGTCCGGGACACTAACTAGCACAGATACGCAGTATTTT
NA,TRBJ2-5,NA,TRBV28,CASSPGQHQETQYF,TGTGCCAGCAGTCCAGGACAGCACCAAGAGACCCAGTACTTC
NA,TRBJ2-6,few,TRBV18,CASSPPMTAANVLTF,TGTGCCAGCTCACCACCGATGACAGCGGCCAACGTCCTGACTTTC
NA,TRBJ2-1,few,TRBV7-2,CASSLLYNEQFF,TGTGCCAGCAGCCTATTATACAATGAGCAGTTCTTC
NA,TRBJ2-7,many,TRBV11-3,CASSLEPHYEQYF,TGTGCCAGCAGCTTAGAGCCCCACTACGAGCAGTACTTC
TRBD1,TRBJ2-7,many,TRBV29-1,CSVVRSGQGFTNTYEQYF,TGCAGCGTTGTTAGGTCGGGACAGGGGTTCACTAACACCTACGAGCAGTACTTC
TRBD2,TRBJ2-5,many,TRBV20-1,CSAIPAGELGMKTQYF,TGCAGTGCTATCCCTGCGGGGGAGCTGGGGATGAAGACCCAGTACTTC